The sequence of this T cell receptor (beta chain) was determined in a study of shared clonotypes between healthy human individuals. The CDR3 has 14 amino acids. The V gene's germline CDR1 is SGHNT and CDR2 YYREEE (reference sequence). The ends were cut back, 2 bases at V and 0 bases at J, with 9 bases in the middle. The data were produced by immunoSEQ multiplex PCR, yet TCRdb's version contains in-frame clones alone and is incomplete. The table records about 1 million clones, about 74% of them present only once. Donors, healthy HIV-negative adults, lacked recent acute infections or vaccinations. The sample was memory CD4+ T cells sorted from blood. Sample subset: CD45RA-negative fraction. This chain uses TRBV5-4 with TRBJ2-7; D may match TRBD1 or TRBD2 (5 bases each). This receptor was obtained from a man aged 18 to 35 in good health. The CDR3 sequence is CASSFRDRSYEQYF. In DNA, the CDR3 is TGTGCCAGCAGCTTCCGGGACCGCTCCTACGAGCAGTACTTC.